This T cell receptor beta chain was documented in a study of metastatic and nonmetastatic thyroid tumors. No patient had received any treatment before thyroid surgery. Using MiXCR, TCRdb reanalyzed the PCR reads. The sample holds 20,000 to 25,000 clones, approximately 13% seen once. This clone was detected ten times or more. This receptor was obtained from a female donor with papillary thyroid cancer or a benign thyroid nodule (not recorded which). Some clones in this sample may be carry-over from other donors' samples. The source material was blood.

CDR3 sequence (DNA): TGCAGTGCTAGCGAGAACACCGGGGAGCTGTTTTTT. Translation gives CSASENTGELFF. The chain combines TRBV20-1 with TRBJ2-2; D is unclear. The germline gives CDR1 DFQATT, CDR2 SNEGSKA (reference sequence). V was trimmed by 3 bases and J by 1 base, leaving 3 bases between them. The CDR3 contains 12 residues.